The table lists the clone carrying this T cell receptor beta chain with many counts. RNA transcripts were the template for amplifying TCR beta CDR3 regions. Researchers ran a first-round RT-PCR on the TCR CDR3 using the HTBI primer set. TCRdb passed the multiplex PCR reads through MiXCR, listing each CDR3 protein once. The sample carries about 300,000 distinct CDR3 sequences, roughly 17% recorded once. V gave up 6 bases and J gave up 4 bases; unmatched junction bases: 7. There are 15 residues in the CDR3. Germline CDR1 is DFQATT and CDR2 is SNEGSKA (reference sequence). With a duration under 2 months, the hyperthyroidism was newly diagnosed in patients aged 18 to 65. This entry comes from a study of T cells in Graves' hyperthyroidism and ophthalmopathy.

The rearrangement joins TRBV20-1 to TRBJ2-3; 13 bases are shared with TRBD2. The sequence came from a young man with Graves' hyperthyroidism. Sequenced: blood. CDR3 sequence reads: CSAQRTSGSSDTQYF. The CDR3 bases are TGCAGTGCCCAGCGGACTAGCGGGAGTTCAGATACGCAGTATTTT.